Listed below are T cell receptor beta chains from one sample, sequenced in a study of shared clonotypes between healthy human individuals. The repertoire was sequenced with immunoSEQ multiplex PCR; TCRdb's copy has only in-frame clones and lacks some. Of over 800,000 clones in the sample, around 92% were seen once. Sequenced material: naive CD8+ T cells sorted from blood. Receptor source: a man aged 25 to 40 in good health. Each CDR3 is given with its conserved first and last residue. A D gene is named only where the DNA matches it firmly. For some rows the clone size is stated as once, few or many, or as a class when expanded; others skip it.

D	V	size	J	DNA	CDR3
TRBD2	TRBV10-1	NA	TRBJ2-1	TGCGCCAGCAGTGAAGGGACTAGCGGGAAAAATGAGCAGTTCTTC	CASSEGTSGKNEQFF
NA	TRBV4-1	once	TRBJ2-3	TGCGCCAGCAGCCAAGATAGCACAGATACGCAGTATTTT	CASSQDSTDTQYF
TRBD2	TRBV27	NA	TRBJ2-3	TGTGCCAGCAGTTCCACCGGGACTTATGAGAGCGGGAATACGCAGTATTTT	CASSSTGTYESGNTQYF
TRBD1	TRBV15	NA	TRBJ2-1	TGTGCCACCAGCGGGACAGTGAGAGTAAACAATGAGCAGTTCTTC	CATSGTVRVNNEQFF
TRBD2	TRBV19	once	TRBJ2-1	TGTGCCAGCCAAGGACTAGCGGACTACAATGAGCAGTTCTTC	CASQGLADYNEQFF
NA	TRBV7-9	NA	TRBJ2-6	TGTGCCAGCAGCCACCGCATTGGGGCCAACGTCCTGACTTTC	CASSHRIGANVLTF
TRBD2	TRBV13	NA	TRBJ2-2	TGTGCCAGCGAAAGCGGGAGGCTGAACACCGGGGAGCTGTTTTTT	CASESGRLNTGELFF
NA	TRBV20-1	NA	TRBJ2-1	TGCAGTGCTAGCAACAATAATGAGCAGTTCTTC	CSASNNNEQFF
NA	TRBV21-1	NA	TRBJ2-1	TGTGCCACTACGGGGGGAAACCCAGCTGTCTATGAGCAGTTCTTC	CATTGGNPAVYEQFF
NA	TRBV7-8	NA	TRBJ1-2	TGTGCCAGCAGCTTAGAGGTACAGGGCCACTATGGCTACACCTTC	CASSLEVQGHYGYTF
NA	TRBV7-6	NA	TRBJ2-1	TGTGCCAGCAGCTCGGAGCTTGGTAATGAGCAGTTCTTC	CASSSELGNEQFF
TRBD1	TRBV29-1	NA	TRBJ2-7	TGCAGCGTTGAGGGGACAGAGTACGAGCAGTACTTC	CSVEGTEYEQYF
NA	TRBV6-5	NA	TRBJ2-7	TGTGCCAGCACCCACAGACAGTCCTACGAGCAGTACTTC	CASTHRQSYEQYF
NA	TRBV28	NA	TRBJ2-7	TGTGCCAGCAGTTTAGGTAGGGGCTACGAGCAGTACTTC	CASSLGRGYEQYF
NA	TRBV9	NA	TRBJ1-4	TGTGCCAGCAGCGGGGACGATCCCCGTAATGAAAAACTGTTTTTT	CASSGDDPRNEKLFF
NA	TRBV27	NA	TRBJ2-7	TGTGCCAGCAGTTTATCCCCTTTTGCCCTCCACGAGCAGTACTTC	CASSLSPFALHEQYF
TRBD1	TRBV28	NA	TRBJ2-7	TGTGCCAGCAGGATGGGACAGGGTAACGAGCAGTACTTC	CASRMGQGNEQYF
TRBD2	TRBV2	NA	TRBJ2-1	TGTGCCGACAGGACTAGCGGATACAATGAGCAGTTCTTC	CADRTSGYNEQFF
TRBD2	TRBV6-1	once	TRBJ2-7	TGTGCCAGCAGTGAACTCCAGGCGGGAGGAGCCTACGAGCAGTACTTC	CASSELQAGGAYEQYF
TRBD1	TRBV7-3	NA	TRBJ1-1	TGTGCCAGCAGTCCGACAGGGGGCGATTTTACTGAAGCTTTCTTT	CASSPTGGDFTEAFF
NA	TRBV27	NA	TRBJ2-6	TGTGCCAGCAGTTTTATACCTGTCTCTGGGGCCAACGTCCTGACTTTC	CASSFIPVSGANVLTF
NA	TRBV28	NA	TRBJ1-1	TGTGCCAGCACACCGCCTTTGGGAGAAGCTTTCTTT	CASTPPLGEAFF
NA	TRBV11-2	few	TRBJ2-7	TGTGCCAGCAGCCCCGTGTGGGGGTCGGGGCAGTACTTC	CASSPVWGSGQYF
NA	TRBV29-1	NA	TRBJ2-2	TGCAGCGTTGCCCCAGCGAACACCGGGGAGCTGTTTTTT	CSVAPANTGELFF
NA	TRBV9	once	TRBJ2-7	TGTGCCAGCAGCCCAGCCGATCGCTTCTACGAGCAGTACTTC	CASSPADRFYEQYF
TRBD2	TRBV7-9	NA	TRBJ2-5	TGTGCCAGCAGCCTGGGACTACCCGAGTGGGAGACCCAGTACTTC	CASSLGLPEWETQYF
NA	TRBV2	NA	TRBJ2-1	TGTGCCAGCAGCCTCGGGTCGAATGAGCAGTTCTTC	CASSLGSNEQFF
NA	TRBV9	NA	TRBJ2-6	TGTGCCAGCAGCGGGTCCACCCCTAGCGTCCTGACTTTC	CASSGSTPSVLTF
NA	TRBV28	NA	TRBJ2-5	TGTGCCAGCAGCGGGGGACGATACCAAGAGACCCAGTACTTC	CASSGGRYQETQYF
TRBD1	TRBV7-9	NA	TRBJ1-4	TGTGCCAGCAGCCCCCCGGGACAGGGTAATGAAAAACTGTTTTTT	CASSPPGQGNEKLFF
NA	TRBV9	NA	TRBJ1-1	TGTGCCAGCAGCGTAGACAGGGATCTGGCTTTCTTT	CASSVDRDLAFF
NA	TRBV7-6	NA	TRBJ1-5	TGTGCCAGCAGCTTAGGTTCGGGAGGTCAGCCCCAGCATTTT	CASSLGSGGQPQHF
NA	TRBV13	once	TRBJ2-2	TGTGCCAGCAGCTTCCTGAACACCGGGGAGCTGTTTTTT	CASSFLNTGELFF
TRBD2	TRBV4-2	NA	TRBJ2-2	TGTGCCAGCAGCCAAGCAGCGGGAGTTTTTGCCGGGGAGCTGTTTTTT	CASSQAAGVFAGELFF
NA	TRBV15	NA	TRBJ2-7	TGTGCCACCAGCGAGGGAGTGGGCGAGCAGTACTTC	CATSEGVGEQYF
NA	TRBV25-1	once	TRBJ1-5	TGTGCCAGCAGAATGGAAGGGGTCGGTCAGCCCCAGCATTTT	CASRMEGVGQPQHF
TRBD1	TRBV11-1	NA	TRBJ2-3	TGTGCCAGCAGCTTAGACAGGGGGCGACGTGCAGATACGCAGTATTTT	CASSLDRGRRADTQYF
NA	TRBV11-2	NA	TRBJ2-7	TGTGCCAGCAGCTTAGTCGGCAGGGGGGTCGAGCAGTACTTC	CASSLVGRGVEQYF
TRBD2	TRBV11-3	NA	TRBJ2-2	TGTGCCAGCAGCTTCCTAGCGGGAGGTACCGGGGAGCTGTTTTTT	CASSFLAGGTGELFF
NA	TRBV11-3	NA	TRBJ2-2	TGTGCCAGCAGCGCAGGGTTTCCCGGGGAGCTGTTTTTT	CASSAGFPGELFF
TRBD2	TRBV7-7	NA	TRBJ2-1	TGTGCCAGCAGCCAAGGGGATAGCGGGAGTAGGTACAATGAGCAGTTCTTC	CASSQGDSGSRYNEQFF
TRBD2	TRBV7-9	NA	TRBJ2-7	TGTGCCAGCAGGGGGCTAGCGGGAGAGTTGATGTGCTTC	CASRGLAGELMCF
NA	TRBV7-2	NA	TRBJ2-7	TGTGCCAGCAGCTTGACTACCAGCTACGAGCAGTACTTC	CASSLTTSYEQYF
NA	TRBV27	NA	TRBJ2-6	TGTGCCAGCAGTTTATCAGGTGGGGCCAACGTCCTGACTTTC	CASSLSGGANVLTF
NA	TRBV6-1	NA	TRBJ2-3	TGTGCCAGCAGTGAAGACCCAGGACGGAGCACAGATACGCAGTATTTT	CASSEDPGRSTDTQYF
NA	TRBV7-9	NA	TRBJ1-2	TGTGCCAGCAGCTCTGGTGAGGGACGCCCGACCTATGGCTACACCTTC	CASSSGEGRPTYGYTF